These T cell receptor beta chains were read from a single sample in a study of cytomegalovirus exposure and HLA in healthy donors. TCRdb keeps only in-frame clones here, not all; method: immunoSEQ multiplex PCR. The data contain about 140,000 clones, around 77% of them seen just once; the ten biggest clones take up over 2%. Sequencing was performed on PBMCs. These TCRs come from a man aged 25 to 40 in good health and CMV-seronegative. CDR3s include the opening cysteine and the closing phenylalanine or tryptophan. Fields, in order: V gene, D gene, J gene, clone size, CDR3 DNA, CDR3 protein. The D gene is left open where the match is weak. Clone size is stated in some rows and not others, as once, few, many or a class when expanded.

TRBV9	-	TRBJ2-2	few	TGTGCCAGCAGCGTAGCGGAAAGGGGGACCGGGGAGCTGTTTTTT	CASSVAERGTGELFF
TRBV5-4	TRBD2	TRBJ2-3	-	TGTGCCAGCAGCTTAGCGGGAGTTCAAGATACGCAGTATTTT	CASSLAGVQDTQYF
TRBV15	TRBD2	TRBJ2-3	-	TGTGCCACCAGCAGAGATGCGAGTTTAGGGACTAGCGGGGAGGGTCGCGCAGATACGCAGTATTTT	CATSRDASLGTSGEGRADTQYF
TRBV30	-	TRBJ2-3	-	TGTGCCTGGAGAGGGGACGGTGTTGGGGGGGCTACCACAGATACGCAGTATTTT	CAWRGDGVGGATTDTQYF
TRBV13	-	TRBJ2-7	-	TGTGCCAGCAGCTTAGCTCGGGATGTGTACGAGCAGTACTTC	CASSLARDVYEQYF
TRBV9	TRBD2	TRBJ2-5	-	TGTGCCAGCAGCGTAGAGGGACTAGCGGGAGGAGGTGGAGAGACCCAGTACTTC	CASSVEGLAGGGGETQYF
TRBV18	TRBD1	TRBJ2-5	-	TGTGCCAGCTCACCACCGGTACAGGGGGTAGGAGAGACCCAGTACTTC	CASSPPVQGVGETQYF
TRBV10-2	-	TRBJ1-1	-	TGCGCCAGCAGTGACTCTTGGGGGCCGAACACTGAAGCTTTCTTT	CASSDSWGPNTEAFF
TRBV28	TRBD2	TRBJ2-3	-	TGTGCCAGCAGGCCCACTGGCGGGAGTAGAAATACGCAGTATTTT	CASRPTGGSRNTQYF
TRBV5-4	-	TRBJ2-3	once	TGTGCCAGCAGCTTGGGATCAGCGAGGACAGATACGCAGTATTTT	CASSLGSARTDTQYF
TRBV27	-	TRBJ2-1	-	TGTGCCAGTACGAATTTAACTAATGAGCAGTTCTTC	CASTNLTNEQFF
TRBV28	TRBD2	TRBJ2-1	once	TGTGCCAGCAGTTTATTAGGGGTTTCAGCGGGAGGGAGCTACAATGAGCAGTTCTTC	CASSLLGVSAGGSYNEQFF
TRBV6-5	TRBD2	TRBJ2-3	-	TGTGCCAGCAGCCCCAGCGGGAGATCAGATACGCAGTATTTT	CASSPSGRSDTQYF
TRBV6-5	-	TRBJ2-2	few	TGTGCCAGCAGTCGGGACAACCAAAACACCGGGGAGCTGTTTTTT	CASSRDNQNTGELFF
TRBV5-4	TRBD1	TRBJ1-1	few	TGTGCCAGCAGCTTGGTGGCAGGGGGCATGGCTTTCTTT	CASSLVAGGMAFF
TRBV6-5	-	TRBJ1-2	few	TGTGCCAGCACCGATGGGGGGAATGGCTACACCTTC	CASTDGGNGYTF
TRBV9	TRBD2	TRBJ2-1	-	TGTGCCAGCAGCGTAGGGGCGGGAGAGAGGTTCAATGAGCAGTTCTTC	CASSVGAGERFNEQFF
TRBV5-1	-	TRBJ2-2	-	TGCGCCAGCAGCTGGGGACAACGAACCGGGGAGCTGTTTTTT	CASSWGQRTGELFF
TRBV30	TRBD2	TRBJ2-1	-	TGTGCCTGGAGTGTGGGGGGGTCTGGGCTCAATGAGCAGTTCTTC	CAWSVGGSGLNEQFF
TRBV5-1	TRBD2	TRBJ2-5	-	TGCGCCAGCAGCTTTCAGGCGGGAGGCCAAGAGACCCAGTACTTC	CASSFQAGGQETQYF
TRBV2	TRBD1	TRBJ1-1	-	TGTGCCAGCAGGACAAGGGGGCTCTCTGAAGCTTTCTTT	CASRTRGLSEAFF
TRBV25-1	-	TRBJ1-2	few	TGTGCCAGCAGTGAATTAGGGGGCTATGGCTACACCTTC	CASSELGGYGYTF
TRBV6-5	-	TRBJ2-7	-	TGTGCCAGCGCGGGACAGACCTACGAGCAGTACTTC	CASAGQTYEQYF
TRBV5-1	TRBD2	TRBJ2-7	-	TGCGCCAGCAGCTTGGACGTTAGCGGGAGGATACCCTACGAGCAGTACTTC	CASSLDVSGRIPYEQYF
TRBV30	TRBD2	TRBJ2-3	-	TGTGCCTGGACACTCAACCCCCTAGCGGGATCAGCAGATACGCAGTATTTT	CAWTLNPLAGSADTQYF
TRBV27	-	TRBJ2-6	-	TGTGCCAGCTCTCCTAGGGGGATTGGGGCCAACGTCCTGACTTTC	CASSPRGIGANVLTF
TRBV7-2	TRBD2	TRBJ2-1	-	TGTGCCAGCACCTCCGGGGGGAGCTCCTACAATGAGCAGTTCTTC	CASTSGGSSYNEQFF
TRBV28	-	TRBJ1-1	-	TGTGCCAGCAGTTTATCCCAGGGTAAGAACACTGAAGCTTTCTTT	CASSLSQGKNTEAFF